This T cell receptor beta chain appears in the sequencing data of a study of control samples from healthy donors and cancer patients. V shed 3 bases and J shed 2 bases, with 7 bases lying between them. This CDR3 has 12 amino acids. Germline V CDR1 and CDR2: DFQATT, SNEGSKA (reference sequence). Here immunoSEQ multiplex PCR was the method, and the copy in TCRdb shows in-frame clones only, minus some. The table records about 130,000 clones, roughly 84% of them present only once. V and J are TRBV20-1 and TRBJ1-2, with D perhaps matching TRBD1 (5 bases). The receptor's source is a man between 18 and 29 years old in good health. Sample: blood. The CDR3 DNA is TGCAGTGCTAGTCGGGGGAACTATGGCTACACCTTC. Translating gives CSASRGNYGYTF.